The TCR beta chain described here comes from a study of blood T cell repertoires in COVID-19. Across the whole study: The analysed material was cDNA or gDNA that came from T cells, B-cell-depleted T cells, or PBMCs.

In this sample, this clone turned up once. Source study methods: Using reference gene primer amplification, nucleated cell counts were estimated. Libraries were prepared by immunoSEQ multiplex PCR; TCRdb keeps only in-frame clonotypes and omits some of them. That table furnishes V, J and clone size, whereas the DNA furnished D and trimming. Of 130,000 to 150,000 clones detected, over 80% appear once; the ten largest clones hold roughly 37%. The ends were cut back, 5 bases at V and 6 bases at J, with 10 bases in the middle. The CDR3 contains 13 residues. The source material was peripheral blood. The chain links TRBV12-3 or TRBV12-4 to TRBJ1-4; perhaps TRBD1 as D (5 bases). This clonotype was sampled from a man aged 45-65 years who had recovered from COVID-19. CDR3 amino acids: CASSGTAHEKLFF. As DNA, the CDR3 is TGTGCCAGCAGTGGGACTGCTCATGAAAAACTGTTTTTT.